A single sample is the source of the 26 T cell receptor beta chains below, sequenced in a study of blood T cell repertoires in COVID-19. TCRdb's table, derived via immunoSEQ multiplex PCR, lists solely in-frame clones and lacks some. Counted here are some 250,000 clones, approximately 84% occurring once; the ten biggest clones make up around 3%. Sequenced: PBMCs or T cells enriched from blood (not recorded which). The receptors here all came from a middle-aged woman with acute COVID-19.

V and J are TRBV5-1 and TRBJ2-3, with D tentatively TRBD2 (5 bases). Per the germline V gene, CDR1 is SGHRS and CDR2 is YFSETQ. Between the trimmed V and J ends, which lost 2 bases and 6 bases, there was a span of 16 bases. CDR3 length: 15 residues. This CDR3 reads CASSFGRARGDTQYF. The DNA of the CDR3 is TGCGCCAGCAGCTTCGGAAGGGCCCGAGGGGATACGCAGTATTTT.

This rearrangement joins TRBV24-1 to TRBJ2-1; D perhaps matches TRBD1 (6 bases). This CDR3 is 14 amino acids long. Trimming took off 5 bases at V and 5 bases at J, with 12 bases between the two ends. Germline V gives CDR1 KGHDR, CDR2 SFDVKD. CDR3 in amino acids: CATSGTRGDNEQFF. The CDR3 nucleotides read TGTGCCACCAGTGGGACCAGGGGTGACAATGAGCAGTTCTTC.

The genes are TRBV16 and TRBJ2-7; D is possibly TRBD1 (5 bases). The CDR3 extends over 11 amino acids. CDR1 is KGHSY and CDR2 is FQNENV in the germline V gene. V lost 0 bases, J lost 10 bases, and 7 bases lay in between. Here the CDR3 reads CASSQSRGQYF. The CDR3 bases are TGTGCCAGCAGCCAATCAAGGGGCCAGTACTTC.

The chain carries TRBV6-5 and TRBJ1-5, with D perhaps TRBD1 (6 bases). Germline V gives CDR1 MNHEY, CDR2 SVGAGI. The ends were cut back, 6 bases at V and 0 bases at J, with 6 bases in the middle. CDR3 length: 13 residues. CDR3 in DNA: TGTGCCAGCAGAGGGGGTAGCAATCAGCCCCAGCATTTT. It is translated as CASRGGSNQPQHF.

The chain couples TRBV4-1 to TRBJ1-3; D perhaps matches TRBD1 (6 bases). Germline V lookup: CDR1 MGHRA, CDR2 YSYEKL. The CDR3 is made up of 15 amino acids. V lost 5 bases and J lost 0, with 11 bases in between. CDR3: CASSYEGGSGNTIYF. The DNA of the CDR3 is TGCGCCAGCAGCTACGAAGGGGGCTCTGGAAACACCATATATTTT.

This chain joins TRBV7-8 and TRBJ1-1; 8 positions match TRBD1. Per germline, CDR1 SGHVS and CDR2 FQNEAQ. The CDR3 length is 15 residues. Losses at the gene ends were 5 bases for V and 3 bases for J; bases not matched to a gene: 8. CDR3: CASSPSTGADTEAFF. CDR3 DNA: TGTGCCAGCAGCCCTTCGACAGGGGCCGACACTGAAGCTTTCTTT.

The V and J genes are TRBV2 and TRBJ2-3; 8 positions match TRBD2. Germline V CDR1 and CDR2: SNHLY, FYNNEI. The V and J ends lost 4 bases and 5 bases, in that order; junction bases with no gene match: 5. CDR3 size: 14 residues. CDR3 sequence reads: CASSASGTRDTQYF. The CDR3 nucleotides are TGTGCCAGCAGTGCCTCCGGGACTAGAGATACGCAGTATTTT.

This chain joins TRBV9 and TRBJ2-1; D perhaps matches TRBD1 (5 bases). The length of the CDR3 is 16 residues. The germline V gene has CDR1 SGDLS and CDR2 YYNGEE. V was cut by 0 bases and J by 5 bases, with 15 bases left in between. The CDR3 protein is CASSVAPDTDHNEQFF. In DNA, the CDR3 is TGTGCCAGCAGCGTAGCTCCGGACACGGACCACAATGAGCAGTTCTTC.

This chain links TRBV7-9 with TRBJ2-1, with TRBD2 matching over 10 bases. Trimming cost V 7 bases and J 8 bases; bases outside gene matches: 11. CDR3 size: 15 residues. Germline loops: CDR1 SEHNR, CDR2 FQNEAQ (reference sequence). As DNA, the CDR3 is TGTGCCAGCACCAGACAGCGGGAGGGCCTCGATGAGCAGTTCTTC. It specifies CASTRQREGLDEQFF.

The chain employs TRBV7-9 and TRBJ1-2; D is unclear. The CDR3 contains 15 residues. From germline, CDR1 is SEHNR and CDR2 FQNEAQ (reference sequence). V lost 8 bases, J lost 0 bases, and 16 bases lay in between. The CDR3 DNA reads as TGTGCCAGCGTCATCGCAGGCCGAACTAACTATGGCTACACCTTC. It is translated as CASVIAGRTNYGYTF.

The sample holds a few counts of this clone. This rearrangement joins TRBV27 to TRBJ2-2; no reliable D call. Germline V lookup: CDR1 MNHEY, CDR2 SMNVEV (reference sequence). CDR3 length equals 13 residues. V lost 5 bases and J lost 6, with 10 bases in between. CDR3 sequence reads: CASSPPVPGELFF. The CDR3 DNA reads as TGTGCCAGCAGTCCCCCGGTCCCCGGGGAGCTGTTTTTT.

This chain links TRBV5-6 with TRBJ2-7, with a tentative D call TRBD1 (6 bases). With 4 bases removed from V and 0 bases from J, the gap between germline ends came to 14 bases. There are 15 residues in the CDR3. CDR1 and CDR2 (germline): SGHDT, YYEEEE. The CDR3: CASSPRGEASYEQYF. CDR3 in DNA: TGTGCCAGCAGCCCCAGGGGAGAGGCCTCCTACGAGCAGTACTTC.

This chain uses TRBV5-1 with TRBJ2-1, with D possibly being TRBD2 (5 bases). CDR1 SGHRS and CDR2 YFSETQ come from the germline V gene. The CDR3 consists of 15 residues. Between the trimmed V and J ends, which lost 4 bases and 0 bases, there was a span of 11 bases. This CDR3 reads CASSEGRDSYNEQFF. The CDR3 DNA follows: TGCGCCAGCAGCGAGGGAAGGGACTCCTACAATGAGCAGTTCTTC.

This sequence joins TRBV2 and TRBJ2-7, with D tentatively TRBD1 (6 bases). Germline-derived CDR1 and CDR2 are SNHLY and FYNNEI. The CDR3 totals 12 residues. The V gene lost 5 bases and the J gene lost 3 bases, with 8 bases spanning the gap. The CDR3 sequence: CASSLQGYEQYF. CDR3 nucleotide sequence: TGTGCCAGCAGTTTACAGGGCTACGAGCAGTACTTC.

The chain recombines TRBV7-9 with TRBJ2-5; a weak D match, TRBD1 (6 bases). The CDR3 loop spans 15 amino acids. From germline, CDR1 is SEHNR and CDR2 FQNEAQ (reference sequence). The V and J ends lost 6 bases and 2 bases respectively, with 16 bases between them. The chain's CDR3 is CASSSPDRLQETQYF. The CDR3 region has the DNA TGTGCCAGCAGTTCGCCTGACAGGCTGCAAGAGACCCAGTACTTC. Complete variable domain (other parts from reference TRBV7-9 and TRBJ2-5): DTGVSQNPRHKITKRGQNVTFRCDPISEHNRLYWYRQTLGQGPEFLTYFQNEAQLEKSRLLSDRFSAERPKGSFSTLEIQRTEQGDSAMYLCASSSPDRLQETQYFGPGTRLLVL.

The table lists this clone with a count of one. The chain is built from TRBV29-1 and TRBJ2-2; the match to TRBD2 covers 7 bases. The CDR3 is 13 residues long. Germline V lookup: CDR1 SQVTM, CDR2 ANQGSEA. The V and J ends lost 6 bases and 4 bases, in that order; junction bases with no gene match: 5. The CDR3: CSVAPGGTGELFF. For the CDR3, the DNA is TGCAGCGTAGCCCCGGGGGGCACCGGGGAGCTGTTTTTT.

V and J are TRBV11-3 and TRBJ2-1; 10 bases agree with TRBD2. With V trimmed by 1 base and J by 4 bases, 13 bases remained unmatched. Germline values: CDR1 SGHNT, CDR2 YENEEA. CDR3 length: 19 residues. CDR3 in DNA: TGTGCCAGCAGCTTAGGTTGGCTAGCGGGGGACCGTAAATACAATGAGCAGTTCTTC. Translation gives CASSLGWLAGDRKYNEQFF.

This chain connects TRBV28 to TRBJ2-7, with 11 bases that match TRBD2. The ends lost 6 bases at V and 6 bases at J; junction bases unmatched: 10. CDR3 length equals 15 residues. In germline, CDR1 is MDHEN, CDR2 SYDVKM. The CDR3 loop is CASRLLAGGPVEQYF. DNA for the CDR3: TGTGCCAGCAGACTCTTAGCGGGAGGGCCTGTCGAGCAGTACTTC.

V gene TRBV11-3 combines with J gene TRBJ2-1, with TRBD2 matching 11 bases. V lost 5 bases and J lost 4; bases outside the gene matches: 4. CDR1 is SGHNT and CDR2 is YENEEA in the germline V gene. The CDR3 is made up of 15 amino acids. CDR3 amino acids: CASSPWTSGYNEQFF. In nucleotides, the CDR3 is TGTGCCAGCAGCCCCTGGACTAGCGGGTACAATGAGCAGTTCTTC.

The chain is built from TRBV7-2 and TRBJ2-3; 13 bases align to TRBD2. Germline trimming cut 5 bases from V and 5 bases from J; bases unmatched to any gene: 7. This CDR3 has 16 residues. Germline CDR1 reads SGHTA; CDR2 reads FQGNSA. The CDR3 here is CASSRGLAGAGDTQYF. CDR3 in DNA: TGTGCCAGCAGCCGCGGACTAGCGGGAGCGGGAGATACGCAGTATTTT.

For the CDR3, the DNA is TGTGCCAGCAGCGGGGGCATGAATCAGCCCCAGCATTTT. It encodes CASSGGMNQPQHF. The chain employs TRBV5-6 and TRBJ1-5; a weak D match, TRBD1 (6 bases). V shed 4 bases and J shed 4 bases, with 9 bases lying between them. The germline V gene has CDR1 SGHDT and CDR2 YYEEEE. This CDR3 has 13 amino acids.

The sample holds one count of this clone. The rearrangement links TRBV15 to TRBJ2-7; TRBD2 might be the D (5 bases). Trimming stripped 1 base from V and 0 bases from J, with 10 bases between. This CDR3 comprises 15 residues. From germline, CDR1 is LNHNV and CDR2 YYDKDF (reference sequence). CDR3 loop: CATSRAGSASYEQYF. CDR3 in DNA: TGTGCCACCAGCAGAGCGGGATCGGCCTCCTACGAGCAGTACTTC.

This chain uses TRBV2 with TRBJ1-4; tentative D call: TRBD1 (6 bases). The V gene lost 7 bases and the J gene lost 0 bases, with 12 bases spanning the gap. The CDR3 sequence is 15 residues long. Germline V CDR1 and CDR2: SNHLY, FYNNEI. CDR3 sequence: CASNRDGATNEKLFF. The CDR3 coding sequence is TGTGCCAGCAACAGGGACGGAGCAACTAATGAAAAACTGTTTTTT.

The gene calls are TRBV6-5 and TRBJ1-1; weak D call: TRBD1 (6 bases). The V end was cut by 6 bases, the J end by 1 base, with 15 bases between. CDR3 size: 15 residues. Germline V gene data show CDR1 as MNHEY and CDR2 as SVGAGI. The CDR3 here is CASSQAGVPNTEAFF. In nucleotides, the CDR3 is TGTGCCAGCAGCCAAGCAGGGGTCCCGAACACTGAAGCTTTCTTT.

In the case of this clone: Other DNA sequences from this sample encode an identical CDR3 as well. This chain links TRBV6-5 with TRBJ2-1, with TRBD1 identical over 9 bases. The CDR3 is 12 amino acids. Germline V gene lookup returns CDR1 MNHEY and CDR2 SVGAGI. V dropped 6 bases and J dropped 9; count of bases not matched to a gene: 3. The chain's CDR3 is CASSRDRVEQFF. The CDR3 region has the DNA TGTGCCAGCAGCAGGGACAGGGTTGAGCAGTTCTTC.

The chain couples TRBV9 to TRBJ2-3; 13 bases line up with TRBD2. Germline V lookup: CDR1 SGDLS, CDR2 YYNGEE. V dropped 4 bases and J dropped 4; count of bases not matched to a gene: 9. The CDR3 is made up of 17 amino acids. The CDR3 region has the DNA TGTGCCAGCAGCCCCAACCCCGGACTAGCGGGAGCAGATACGCAGTATTTT. Translation: CASSPNPGLAGADTQYF.